This note documents a single T cell receptor beta chain sequence. Its antigen is unknown. The entry originates in a study of CD8 T cells in ankylosing spondylitis. Study-wide points: Blood from ankylosing spondylitis patients appeared to carry a characteristic roughly eight-variant TCR beta motif. Disease-linked clones reportedly concentrated significantly in matched ankylosing spondylitis synovial fluid. A CD8+ phenotype characterized the disease-linked clones, which were relatively rare in peripheral blood.

Trimming removed 3 bases at V and 0 bases at J, with 24 bases between. CDR1 KGHDR and CDR2 SFDVKD come from the germline V gene. This CDR3 spans 20 amino acids. In TCRdb, the 5' RACE reads were re-called with MiXCR into one record per CDR3 protein. Here the sample spans 250,000 to 350,000 distinct CDR3 sequences, around 19% being singletons. The V gene is TRBV24-1, the J gene TRBJ2-3; tentative D call: TRBD1 (5 bases). This TCR was recovered from a male donor with ankylosing spondylitis or in good health (not recorded which). Material: blood, either unsorted or a sorted T cell fraction (not recorded which). The CDR3 nucleotides read TGTGCCACCAGTGATATAATTTGGTCAGGGTCCCGCTCTAGCACAGATACGCAGTATTTT. Translated, it gives CATSDIIWSGSRSSTDTQYF.